These T cell receptor beta chains were read from a single sample in a study of control samples from healthy donors and cancer patients. Clones were read by immunoSEQ multiplex PCR, and TCRdb kept only the in-frame ones, dropping some. The sample holds around 100,000 clones, roughly 90% seen once. Sequenced input: blood. These receptors all come from a woman aged 45-65 years in good health. The CDR3 runs from the conserved cysteine through the conserved F or W. The D gene is left open where the match is weak. Part of the rows lack a size; the others show once, few, many or a class for expanded clones.

v_call	cdr3_length	j_call	d_call	clone_size	cdr3_aa	cdr3_nt
TRBV7-2	13	TRBJ1-4	-	-	CASSLGVNEKLFF	TGTGCCAGCAGCTTAGGAGTTAATGAAAAACTGTTTTTT
TRBV19	14	TRBJ1-1	-	-	CASSIRAVNTEAFF	TGTGCCAGTAGTATTCGGGCAGTGAACACTGAAGCTTTCTTT
TRBV7-2	16	TRBJ1-2	TRBD1	-	CASSLANRGANYGYTF	TGTGCCAGCAGCTTAGCGAACAGGGGCGCTAACTATGGCTACACCTTC
TRBV11-1	15	TRBJ1-1	-	-	CASSYNPTRGSEAFF	TGTGCCAGCAGCTACAACCCGACAAGAGGATCTGAAGCTTTCTTT
TRBV7-2	13	TRBJ2-5	-	once	CASSPAESETQYF	TGTGCCAGCAGCCCCGCCGAAAGTGAGACCCAGTACTTC
TRBV7-6	16	TRBJ2-3	-	-	CASSLAGGTTTDTQYF	TGTGCCAGCAGCTTAGCGGGTGGGACAACCACAGATACGCAGTATTTT
TRBV7-8	15	TRBJ2-3	TRBD1	once	CASRKDRQGRDTQYF	TGTGCCAGCAGAAAAGACAGACAGGGACGAGATACGCAGTATTTT
TRBV11-2	14	TRBJ1-1	TRBD1	once	CASNAGGRRAEAFF	TGTGCCAGCAATGCAGGGGGGCGAAGGGCTGAAGCTTTCTTT
TRBV7-2	15	TRBJ1-2	TRBD1	-	CASSLARGQGNGNTF	TGTGCCAGCAGCTTAGCGCGGGGACAGGGCAACGGAAACACCTTC
TRBV18	13	TRBJ2-1	-	few	CASSPGLYNEQFF	TGTGCCAGCTCACCGGGATTGTACAATGAGCAGTTCTTC
TRBV6-5	15	TRBJ2-7	TRBD1	-	CASSRGQVNSYEQYF	TGTGCCAGCAGCCGGGGACAGGTTAACTCCTACGAGCAGTACTTC
TRBV6-1	15	TRBJ2-7	TRBD1	-	CASSEYGQGIYEQYF	TGTGCCAGCAGTGAATATGGACAGGGTATCTACGAGCAGTACTTC
TRBV3-1/TRBV3-2	17	TRBJ1-4	TRBD1	-	CASSQSPRTGEGEKLFF	TGTGCCAGCAGCCAATCGCCACGGACAGGGGAGGGTGAAAAACTGTTTTTT
TRBV18	16	TRBJ1-4	-	-	CASSRMTTTGGEKLFF	TGTGCCAGCTCGCGGATGACAACCACCGGGGGAGAAAAACTGTTTTTT
TRBV27	16	TRBJ2-7	TRBD1	few	CASSVSWTGGSYEQYF	TGTGCCAGCTCAGTTTCTTGGACAGGCGGGTCCTACGAGCAGTACTTC
TRBV24-1	12	TRBJ1-2	-	-	CATMEDGYGYTF	TGTGCCACCATGGAGGACGGCTATGGCTACACCTTC
TRBV27	17	TRBJ2-2	TRBD1	-	CASSLGTGRANTGELFF	TGTGCCAGCAGTTTGGGGACAGGGCGAGCGAACACCGGGGAGCTGTTTTTT
TRBV15	15	TRBJ2-1	-	-	CATSRPSPGYNEQFF	TGTGCCACCAGCAGACCTTCCCCGGGGTACAATGAGCAGTTCTTC
TRBV6-5	15	TRBJ2-3	-	-	CASRHDGTSTDTQYF	TGTGCCAGCAGACACGACGGTACTAGCACAGATACGCAGTATTTT
TRBV2	15	TRBJ1-2	-	-	CASRYPEAVNYGYTF	TGTGCCAGCAGGTACCCGGAGGCGGTTAACTATGGCTACACCTTC
TRBV29-1	16	TRBJ1-2	-	once	CSVSLVGPQGFYGYTF	TGCAGCGTTTCACTCGTGGGCCCTCAGGGGTTCTATGGCTACACCTTC
TRBV9	17	TRBJ2-2	TRBD2	-	CASRSGLAGGGTGELFF	TGTGCCAGCAGATCGGGACTAGCGGGAGGCGGCACCGGGGAGCTGTTTTTT
TRBV27	14	TRBJ2-7	TRBD1	once	CASSPGTGGREQYF	TGTGCCAGCAGCCCCGGGACAGGGGGTCGGGAGCAGTACTTC
TRBV12-3/TRBV12-4	13	TRBJ1-1	-	-	CASNRQQNTEAFF	TGTGCCAGCAATCGACAGCAGAACACTGAAGCTTTCTTT
TRBV7-7	15	TRBJ2-5	-	-	CASSLVTGFQETQYF	TGTGCCAGCAGCTTAGTGACGGGGTTCCAAGAGACCCAGTACTTC
TRBV7-3	16	TRBJ2-1	TRBD2	-	CASSLEGLAGVGEQFF	TGTGCCAGCAGCTTAGAAGGACTAGCGGGGGTGGGTGAGCAGTTCTTC
TRBV27	12	TRBJ2-5	-	-	CASSFEGETQYF	TGTGCCAGCAGTTTCGAGGGAGAGACCCAGTACTTC
TRBV7-6	14	TRBJ2-7	-	-	CASSLDDFSYEQYF	TGTGCCAGCAGCTTAGATGACTTCTCCTACGAGCAGTACTTC
TRBV21-1	16	TRBJ1-1	-	-	CASSHTRTGGNTEAFF	TGTGCCAGCAGCCATACCAGGACAGGGGGCAACACTGAAGCTTTCTTT
TRBV10-3	14	TRBJ2-3	-	-	CAISATHSTDTQYF	TGTGCCATCAGTGCTACCCATAGCACAGATACGCAGTATTTT
TRBV27	15	TRBJ2-3	TRBD2	-	CAVAGGSYSTDTQYF	TGTGCCGTAGCGGGCGGGAGTTATAGCACAGATACGCAGTATTTT
TRBV30	13	TRBJ2-3	TRBD2	-	CAWRTSGGPKSYF	TGTGCCTGGAGAACTAGCGGGGGACCTAAATCGTATTTT
TRBV5-1	13	TRBJ1-5	-	-	CASSLAHDQPQHF	TGCGCCAGCAGCTTGGCCCATGATCAGCCCCAGCATTTT
TRBV6-6	13	TRBJ2-3	-	-	CASSSSAGDTQYF	TGTGCCAGCAGTAGTTCGGCCGGAGATACGCAGTATTTT
TRBV7-2	14	TRBJ1-2	-	-	CASSYGTANYGYTF	TGTGCCAGCAGCTATGGGACGGCCAACTATGGCTACACCTTC
TRBV24-1	15	TRBJ2-2	-	-	CATSDSNTNTGELFF	TGTGCCACCAGTGATTCAAACACTAACACCGGGGAGCTGTTTTTT
TRBV4-1	12	TRBJ2-1	-	-	CASSHIYDEQFF	TGCGCCAGCAGCCACATTTACGATGAGCAGTTCTTC